Each of the 27 T cell receptor beta chains below was sequenced from the same sample in a study of identical twins. Via MiXCR, TCRdb re-called the 5' RACE reads, giving one row per CDR3 protein. The sample lists about 720,000 distinct CDR3 sequences, 8.5% to 9.5% occurring once. The sample was also reused in another study, on yellow fever vaccine responses in identical twins.

The specimen was PBMCs. The source is a woman in her late teens or twenties in good health.

In its sample, this clonotype was seen a few times. The rearrangement links TRBV6-5 to TRBJ2-2; 8 bases map to TRBD2. The CDR3 has 18 residues. Per the germline V gene, CDR1 is MNHEY and CDR2 is SVGAGI. Losses at the gene ends were 0 bases for V and 6 bases for J; bases not matched to a gene: 12. The CDR3 nucleotides read TGTGCCAGCAGTTACTCGAGACACGGCGGGGGGCCCCCCGGGGAGCTGTTTTTT. It yields the protein CASSYSRHGGGPPGELFF.

This clonotype came up once. This chain uses TRBV30 with TRBJ2-1; TRBD2 agrees at 7 bases. The CDR3 consists of 15 residues. V trimming: 2 bases; J trimming: 4 bases; junction bases outside the gene matches: 8. The germline gives CDR1 GTSNPN, CDR2 SVGIG (reference sequence). The CDR3 loop reads CAWSPTGGGYNEQFF. In nucleotides, the CDR3 is TGTGCCTGGAGTCCCACAGGCGGGGGATACAATGAGCAGTTCTTC.

J is TRBJ2-1 and V is TRBV6-5; 8 bases agree with TRBD1. CDR3 length: 15 residues. V gave up 2 bases and J gave up 4 bases; unmatched junction bases: 4. CDR1 is MNHEY and CDR2 is SVGAGI in the germline V gene. CDR3 DNA: TGTGCCAGCAGTTACCAGGGGGCCCTGTACAATGAGCAGTTCTTC. It codes for CASSYQGALYNEQFF.

This clonotype was detected a few times. The rearrangement uses TRBV7-2 and TRBJ2-3, with TRBD2 identical over 12 bases. Germline CDR1 is SGHTA and CDR2 is FQGNSA. V was clipped by 0 bases and J by 5 bases; unmatched bases: 9. The CDR3 contains 18 residues. CDR3 region: CASSLAPTLAGGLDTQYF. CDR3 DNA: TGTGCCAGCAGCTTAGCCCCAACACTAGCGGGAGGTTTAGATACGCAGTATTTT.

At least ten counts were recorded for this clonotype. V and J are TRBV29-1 and TRBJ1-4; D may be TRBD1 (5 bases). Germline CDR1 SQVTM, CDR2 ANQGSEA. The CDR3 spans 13 residues. Trimming shortened V by 4 bases and J by 5 bases, and 11 bases separated the two germline ends. The CDR3 reads CSVGGPENEKLFF. In DNA, the CDR3 is TGCAGCGTTGGGGGCCCCGAAAATGAAAAACTGTTTTTT. Variable domain in full (rest from reference TRBV29-1 and TRBJ1-4): SAVISQKPSRDICQRGTSLTIQCQVDSQVTMMFWYRQQPGQSLTLIATANQGSEATYESGFVIDKFPISRPNLTFSTLTVSNMSPEDSSIYLCSVGGPENEKLFFGSGTQLSVL.

This clonotype came up many times. The V gene is TRBV25-1, the J gene TRBJ2-1, with 10 positions matching TRBD2. The CDR3 sequence is 14 residues long. The V and J ends lost 5 bases and 9 bases, in that order; junction bases with no gene match: 7. Looked up from germline, CDR1 is MGHDK and CDR2 is SYGVNS. The CDR3 reads CASSLLAGVSEQFF. In nucleotides, the CDR3 is TGTGCCAGCAGTCTGCTAGCGGGAGTATCTGAGCAGTTCTTC.

The rearrangement links TRBV20-1 to TRBJ1-1; D remains unclear. The CDR3 extends over 13 amino acids. V was shortened by 4 bases and J by 0 bases, with 9 bases between the two germline ends. CDR1 DFQATT and CDR2 SNEGSKA come from the germline V gene (reference sequence). DNA for the CDR3: TGCAGTGCTATGGGGTCCATGAACACTGAAGCTTTCTTT. It yields the protein CSAMGSMNTEAFF.

This clonotype was seen only a few times. The J gene is TRBJ2-3, the V gene TRBV28; TRBD2 matches at 10 bases. V was pared by 6 bases and J by 1 base, with 4 bases of the junction left unmatched. The CDR3 extends over 15 amino acids. Germline V gene lookup returns CDR1 MDHEN and CDR2 SYDVKM. The CDR3 coding sequence is TGTGCCAGCAGAACTAGCGGGGCCGGCACAGATACGCAGTATTTT. Its translation is CASRTSGAGTDTQYF. The variable domain in full, completed from reference TRBV28 and TRBJ2-3, reads DVKVTQSSRYLVKRTGEKVFLECVQDMDHENMFWYRQDPGLGLRLIYFSYDVKMKEKGDIPEGYSVSREKKERFSLILESASTNQTSMYLCASRTSGAGTDTQYFGPGTRLTVL.

This clonotype turned up a few times. The rearrangement links TRBV20-1 to TRBJ2-1, with 10 bases aligning to TRBD2. Germline lookup yields CDR1 DFQATT and CDR2 SNEGSKA (reference sequence). The length of the CDR3 is 17 residues. V was clipped by 2 bases and J by 5 bases; unmatched bases: 12. The CDR3 region is CSARPFLAGEGHNEQFF. As DNA, the CDR3 is TGCAGTGCTAGACCCTTCCTAGCGGGAGAAGGCCACAATGAGCAGTTCTTC.

This clonotype was seen a handful of times. V and J are TRBV9 and TRBJ1-4, with TRBD1 matching 9 bases. The germline gives CDR1 SGDLS, CDR2 YYNGEE. The V gene end was trimmed by 4 bases and the J gene end by 14 bases; junction bases not matched to a gene: 15. The CDR3 runs to 15 residues. The DNA for the CDR3 is TGTGCCAGCAGCACTTCGGACAGGGGATATCACGAGCTGTTTTTT. Amino acids: CASSTSDRGYHELFF.

The V call is TRBV9, the J call TRBJ2-2; 7 bases agree with TRBD1. CDR1 is SGDLS, CDR2 YYNGEE, per germline. This CDR3 contains 14 residues. With V trimmed by 0 bases and J by 6 bases, 2 bases remained unmatched. The DNA for the CDR3 is TGTGCCAGCAGCGTAGTAGGACAGGCCGGGGAGCTGTTTTTT. Protein: CASSVVGQAGELFF. Full variable domain (rest looked up from reference TRBV9 and TRBJ2-2): DSGVTQTPKHLITATGQRVTLRCSPRSGDLSVYWYQQSLDQGLQFLIQYYNGEERAKGNILERFSAQQFPDLHSELNLSSLELGDSALYFCASSVVGQAGELFFGEGSRLTVL.

This clonotype occurred many times. The chain uses TRBV25-1 and TRBJ2-2; 9 positions match TRBD1. Germline V gene sequence: CDR1 MGHDK, CDR2 SYGVNS. With 3 bases clipped from V and 1 base from J, the junction kept 3 bases outside the gene matches. The CDR3 has 16 amino acids. CDR3 region: CASSDPGQGNTGELFF. The CDR3 DNA is TGTGCCAGCAGTGATCCGGGACAGGGGAACACCGGGGAGCTGTTTTTT.

The chain combines TRBV2 with TRBJ2-5; no clear D. The length of the CDR3 is 16 residues. V was shortened by 1 base and J by 1 base, with 13 bases between the two germline ends. The germline V gene encodes CDR1 SNHLY and CDR2 FYNNEI. In DNA form, the CDR3 reads TGTGCCAGCAGTGAAGGTTTTGGCGATGTCCAAGAGACCCAGTACTTC. It yields the protein CASSEGFGDVQETQYF.

The V and J genes are TRBV29-1 and TRBJ2-1; the D call may be TRBD1 or TRBD2 (6 bases each). This CDR3 region has 12 residues. V was shortened by 2 bases and J by 9 bases, with 11 bases between the two germline ends. Germline V lookup: CDR1 SQVTM, CDR2 ANQGSEA. DNA of the CDR3: TGCAGCGTTGAATCGGGGGCTGGTGAGCAGTTCTTC. Translated: CSVESGAGEQFF.

This clonotype was counted a few times. The rearrangement joins TRBV11-2 to TRBJ2-3; TRBD1 is a possible D gene (5 bases). Germline lookup yields CDR1 SGHAT and CDR2 FQNNGV. The CDR3 contains 18 residues. Between the trimmed V and J ends, which lost 0 bases and 7 bases, there was a span of 23 bases. Here the CDR3 DNA reads TGTGCCAGCAGCTTAGATCAACCCTGGGCTACCTCAGGGAATACGCAGTATTTT. As protein: CASSLDQPWATSGNTQYF.

This clonotype was detected ten times or more. The J gene is TRBJ2-7, the V gene TRBV5-1; D is unclear. The CDR3 has 17 amino acids. V was clipped by 0 bases and J by 0 bases, with 16 bases between them. Per the germline V gene, CDR1 is SGHRS and CDR2 is YFSETQ. The DNA of the CDR3 is TGCGCCAGCAGCTTGGTGTTCTCCCTTCAGCCCTCCTACGAGCAGTACTTC. Amino acids: CASSLVFSLQPSYEQYF. Full variable domain (remainder filled in from reference TRBV5-1 and TRBJ2-7): KAGVTQTPRYLIKTRGQQVTLSCSPISGHRSVSWYQQTPGQGLQFLFEYFSETQRNKGNFPGRFSGRQFSNSRSEMNVSTLELGDSALYLCASSLVFSLQPSYEQYFGPGTRLTVT.

This clonotype was seen a few times. J is TRBJ2-1 and V is TRBV15; 11 nucleotides line up with TRBD1. The germline gives CDR1 LNHNV, CDR2 YYDKDF (reference sequence). The CDR3 consists of 15 residues. Losses at the gene ends were 3 bases for V and 7 bases for J; bases not matched to a gene: 5. This CDR3 reads CATSSPGQGVNEQFF. For the CDR3, the DNA is TGTGCCACCAGCAGCCCGGGACAGGGGGTAAATGAGCAGTTCTTC.

This clonotype showed up just a few times. The V call is TRBV29-1, the J call TRBJ2-3, with D maybe TRBD1 (5 bases). V was shortened by 4 bases and J by 3 bases, with 17 bases between the two germline ends. This CDR3 comprises 15 residues. Per the germline V gene, CDR1 is SQVTM and CDR2 is ANQGSEA. CDR3: CSVVGTFKGTDTQYF. The CDR3 DNA reads TGCAGCGTTGTAGGTACCTTTAAGGGGACAGATACGCAGTATTTT.

This chain joins TRBV12-3 or TRBV12-4 and TRBJ2-1; 7 nucleotides align to TRBD2. This CDR3 contains 13 residues. Trimming took 9 bases from V and 5 from J; bases not matched to a gene: 7. CDR3 sequence (DNA): TGTGCCAGTCCGGGACTACATGACAATGAGCAGTTCTTC. Amino acids: CASPGLHDNEQFF.

This clonotype was found a few times. The chain recombines TRBV15 with TRBJ1-1; D is ambiguous. Germline V lookup: CDR1 LNHNV, CDR2 YYDKDF (reference sequence). The length of the CDR3 is 15 residues. Trimming took off 1 base at V and 4 bases at J, with 13 bases between the two ends. Here the CDR3 DNA reads TGTGCCACCAGCAGAGGGAGGACCTTGGGCACTGAAGCTTTCTTT. It is translated as CATSRGRTLGTEAFF.

This clonotype was seen a few times. The chain links TRBV10-3 to TRBJ2-7; D not resolved. The CDR3 runs 13 residues. V was clipped by 3 bases and J by 2 bases, with 8 bases between them. CDR1 ENHRY and CDR2 SYGVKD come from the germline V gene. The CDR3 loop is CAISDNAAYEQYF. The DNA for the CDR3 is TGTGCCATCAGTGACAATGCTGCCTACGAGCAGTACTTC.

This clonotype has more than one count but fewer than ten. The rearrangement joins TRBV29-1 to TRBJ2-7; 8 bases align to TRBD1. The V and J ends lost 6 bases and 3 bases, in that order; junction bases with no gene match: 10. CDR3 length equals 14 residues. Germline V gives CDR1 SQVTM, CDR2 ANQGSEA. The CDR3 coding sequence is TGCAGCGTCCCTAGGACAGGGAGGTTCTACGAGCAGTACTTC. Its translation: CSVPRTGRFYEQYF.

The chain is built from TRBV5-1 and TRBJ2-6; D remains ambiguous. The V gene's germline CDR1 is SGHRS and CDR2 YFSETQ. This CDR3 is built from 17 residues. V lost 4 bases to trimming and J lost 2 bases, with 16 bases between them. DNA for the CDR3: TGCGCCAGCAGCGTAGCCTTTGGTTGGGCTGGGGCCAACGTCCTGACTTTC. Residues: CASSVAFGWAGANVLTF.

In this sample, this clonotype turned up a few times. The CDR3 is CATSRGGYKASTDTQYF. CDR3 coding DNA: TGTGCCACCAGCAGAGGAGGGTACAAGGCTAGCACAGATACGCAGTATTTT. This chain connects TRBV15 to TRBJ2-3; D is possibly TRBD2 (5 bases). The V gene's germline CDR1 is LNHNV and CDR2 YYDKDF (reference sequence). Trimming took off 1 base at V and 0 bases at J, with 14 bases between the two ends. CDR3 length: 17 amino acids.

The CDR3 spells CASSQPRSDRGVNEQFF. CDR3 DNA sequence: TGTGCCAGCAGCCAACCCCGCTCGGACAGGGGTGTAAATGAGCAGTTCTTC. The V gene is TRBV4-2, the J gene TRBJ2-1; 9 bases are shared with TRBD1. This CDR3 region has 17 residues. V gave up 2 bases and J gave up 7 bases; unmatched junction bases: 12. Germline V gene lookup returns CDR1 LGHNA and CDR2 YNFKEQ.

As DNA, the CDR3 is TGTGCCAGCTCACCACTCCCAGGGCCCCACGAGCAGTACTTC. This gives the protein CASSPLPGPHEQYF. This chain links TRBV18 with TRBJ2-7; D may be TRBD1 (5 bases). The CDR3 runs to 14 residues. In germline, CDR1 is KGHSH, CDR2 LQKENI. Between the trimmed V and J ends, which lost 1 base and 5 bases, there was a span of 12 bases.

The gene calls are TRBV7-3 and TRBJ2-1; D could derive from TRBD1 or TRBD2 (5 bases each). V dropped 5 bases and J dropped 5 bases, with 19 bases sitting between them. The CDR3 length is 16 residues. Germline CDR1 and CDR2: SGHTA and FQGTGA. CDR3: CASSPLERGPHNEQFF. Written as DNA, the CDR3 is TGTGCCAGCAGCCCCTTGGAGAGGGGCCCTCACAATGAGCAGTTCTTC. The full variable domain, with the rest looked up from reference TRBV7-3 and TRBJ2-1, is GAGVSQTPSNKVTEKGKYVELRCDPISGHTALYWYRQSLGQGPEFLIYFQGTGAADDSGLPNDRFFAVRPEGSVSTLKIQRTERGDSAVYLCASSPLERGPHNEQFFGPGTRLTVL.